The 14 T cell receptor beta chains reported below all come from one sample, sequenced in a study of cytomegalovirus exposure and HLA in healthy donors (dated by TCRdb to the late 2010s). The method behind the library was the immunoSEQ multiplex PCR assay. A mixture of 60 forward primers for TCR Vbeta segments and 13 reverse primers for TCR Jbeta segments was used in the multiplex PCR. This immuneACCESS table, as held by TCRdb, lists in-frame sequences with V and J called but not all clones. Of the missing ones, under half trace to an unresolved V gene in checked studies; the others have no known cause. The sample data list roughly 120,000 clones, and over 60% of these were observed just once. Together, the top ten hold more than 10% of the sample. Specimen: PBMCs. These receptors were obtained from a woman aged 40 to 49 in good health and CMV-seropositive.

The genes are TRBV28 and TRBJ1-1; TRBD1 agrees at 7 bases. V shed 5 bases and J 0 bases; nucleotides not matched to a gene: 6. The CDR3 is 15 residues long. CDR1 MDHEN and CDR2 SYDVKM come from the germline V gene. The CDR3 region has the DNA TGTGCCAGCAGTATGGACAGGACGTTGAACACTGAAGCTTTCTTT. It translates to CASSMDRTLNTEAFF.

V gene TRBV5-1 combines with J gene TRBJ1-2; the match to TRBD1 covers 7 bases. The CDR3 totals 15 residues. The germline CDR1 and CDR2 sequences are SGHRS and YFSETQ. Trimming removed 0 bases from V and 2 bases from J; junction bases left unmatched: 4. DNA for the CDR3: TGCGCCAGCAGCTTGGGACCGACAGGGAACTATGGCTACACCTTC. This gives the protein CASSLGPTGNYGYTF.

This chain joins TRBV11-2 and TRBJ2-2; the match to TRBD1 covers 7 bases. The V gene end was trimmed by 2 bases and the J gene end by 4 bases; junction bases not matched to a gene: 4. In germline, CDR1 is SGHAT, CDR2 FQNNGV. CDR3 length: 15 residues. CDR3 in DNA: TGTGCCAGCAGCTTAACAGGGGACCCCACCGGGGAGCTGTTTTTT. Translating gives CASSLTGDPTGELFF.

The rearrangement uses TRBV6-5 and TRBJ1-1; tentatively, D is TRBD1 (5 bases). CDR3 length: 16 residues. The V gene's germline CDR1 is MNHEY and CDR2 SVGAGI. The V end lost 3 bases, the J end lost 0 bases, and 14 bases lay between the germline ends. The CDR3 sequence: CASSYIGVGVNTEAFF. CDR3 coding DNA: TGTGCCAGCAGTTATATAGGCGTAGGGGTGAACACTGAAGCTTTCTTT.

The rearrangement links TRBV4-1 to TRBJ1-5, with 8 nucleotides matching TRBD1. The CDR3 sequence is 14 residues long. Germline V gives CDR1 MGHRA, CDR2 YSYEKL. Germline trimming cut 1 base from V and 4 bases from J; bases unmatched to any gene: 0. The CDR3 DNA reads as TGCGCCAGCAGCCAAGGGACAGGGAATCAGCCCCAGCATTTT. Its translation: CASSQGTGNQPQHF.

The chain uses TRBV23-1 and TRBJ2-7; TRBD2 matches at 7 bases. TRBV23-1 is an open reading frame whose function is uncertain. The CDR3 runs to 16 residues. V dropped 2 bases and J dropped 2; count of bases not matched to a gene: 9. The CDR3 bases are TGCGCCAGCAGTCAAAGTGGCGGGAGTTTCCCCTACGAGCAGTACTTC. Amino acid sequence: CASSQSGGSFPYEQYF.

V is TRBV30 and J is TRBJ2-7; maybe TRBD1 (6 bases). Germline values: CDR1 GTSNPN, CDR2 SVGIG (reference sequence). CDR3 length: 15 residues. V was cut by 2 bases and J by 1 base, with 15 bases left in between. The CDR3 spells CAWSQTGRRSYEQYF. CDR3 bases: TGTGCCTGGAGTCAGACAGGCCGAAGATCCTACGAGCAGTACTTC.

V is TRBV10-1 and J is TRBJ2-7; D might be TRBD1 (5 bases). Germline CDR1 and CDR2: WNHNN and SYGVQD (reference sequence). The CDR3 is 14 residues long. Trimming removed 1 base from V and 6 bases from J, with 13 bases in between. This chain's CDR3 is CASSELGESGEQYF. CDR3 sequence (DNA): TGCGCCAGCAGTGAGTTAGGGGAATCAGGCGAGCAGTACTTC.

With regard to this clone: Distinct nucleotide sequences in the sample also encode this CDR3. The chain combines TRBV27 with TRBJ2-1; tentative D call: TRBD2 (5 bases). Trimming cost V 7 bases and J 7 bases, with 29 bases left between them. There are 18 residues in the CDR3. The germline V gene encodes CDR1 MNHEY and CDR2 SMNVEV (reference sequence). CDR3 sequence reads: CASTTRGLAALSENEQFF. The CDR3 DNA reads as TGTGCCAGCACCACCAGAGGGCTGGCGGCGCTATCAGAGAATGAGCAGTTCTTC.

This clone was detected only a few times. The rearrangement uses TRBV10-3 and TRBJ2-7; 13 positions agree with TRBD2. The germline gives CDR1 ENHRY, CDR2 SYGVKD. The V segment lost 6 bases and the J segment 1 base; nucleotides outside the gene matches: 3. This CDR3 is built from 15 residues. In DNA form, the CDR3 reads TGTGCCATCAGGCCGGGACTAGCGGGGTCCTACGAGCAGTACTTC. Amino acids: CAIRPGLAGSYEQYF.

V usage is TRBV5-1 and J usage is TRBJ2-3; 8 bases map to TRBD1. The length of the CDR3 is 14 residues. CDR1 SGHRS and CDR2 YFSETQ come from the germline V gene. V lost 3 bases, J lost 1 base, and 1 base stayed unmatched. The CDR3 bases are TGCGCCAGCAGCTCGACAGGGGGCACAGATACGCAGTATTTT. This gives the protein CASSSTGGTDTQYF.

The chain links TRBV6-1 to TRBJ1-4; D ambiguous. This CDR3 comprises 13 residues. CDR1 is MNHNS and CDR2 is SASEGT in the germline V gene. V was cut by 6 bases and J by 8 bases, with 13 bases left in between. As DNA, the CDR3 is TGTGCCAGCAGCAAACGGGTCTTCGAAAAACTGTTTTTT. This translates into CASSKRVFEKLFF.

The chain joins TRBV6-1 to TRBJ1-1; D not resolved. CDR3 length equals 13 residues. V lost 8 bases and J 0 bases, leaving 10 bases between the germline ends. Germline V CDR1 and CDR2: MNHNS, SASEGT. DNA of the CDR3: TGTGCCAGCCTCTTAATCTTGAACACTGAAGCTTTCTTT. This encodes CASLLILNTEAFF.

This clone was picked up a small number of times. The rearrangement uses TRBV7-9 and TRBJ2-3; TRBD2 aligns across 7 bases. This CDR3 spans 18 amino acids. Germline values: CDR1 SEHNR, CDR2 FQNEAQ (reference sequence). Trimming removed 0 bases from V and 4 bases from J; junction bases left unmatched: 13. CDR3 residues: CASSLAQWAGALPDTQYF. The CDR3 nucleotides read TGTGCCAGCAGCTTAGCGCAGTGGGCGGGAGCTCTGCCAGATACGCAGTATTTT.